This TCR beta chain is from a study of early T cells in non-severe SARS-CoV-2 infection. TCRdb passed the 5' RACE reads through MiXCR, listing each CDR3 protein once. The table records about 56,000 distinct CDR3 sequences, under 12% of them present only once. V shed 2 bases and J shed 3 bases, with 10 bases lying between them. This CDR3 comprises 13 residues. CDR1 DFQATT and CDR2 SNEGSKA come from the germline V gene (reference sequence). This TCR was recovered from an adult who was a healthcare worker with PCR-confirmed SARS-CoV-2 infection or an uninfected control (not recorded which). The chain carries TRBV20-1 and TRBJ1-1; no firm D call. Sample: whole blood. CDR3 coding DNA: TGCAGTGCTAGATGGGCGGGATACACTGAAGCTTTCTTT. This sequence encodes CSARWAGYTEAFF.